A single TCR beta chain is shown here with its context. What it recognizes is unknown. This specimen comes from a study of T cell responses to AZD1222 COVID-19 vaccine. Generated by immunoSEQ multiplex PCR, the TCRdb table keeps only in-frame clones and is missing some. This table holds about 150,000 clones, 93% found once. Study-level findings and limits: Nearly half of spike-specific TCRs reportedly target variant regions that are unmutated in the B.1.351 and B.1.1.7 variants.

The CDR3 extends over 15 amino acids. Trimming took 4 bases from V and 0 from J, leaving 13 bases between them. Germline loops: CDR1 SGHNT, CDR2 YYREEE (reference sequence). The rearrangement links TRBV5-4 to TRBJ1-1; tentative D call: TRBD1 (6 bases). The material sequenced was peripheral blood, taken on day 0 of AZD1222 vaccination. This TCR was sampled from an adult in good health. The CDR3 sequence: CASSREGGLNTEAFF. DNA of the CDR3: TGTGCCAGCAGCAGGGAAGGGGGGTTGAACACTGAAGCTTTCTTT.